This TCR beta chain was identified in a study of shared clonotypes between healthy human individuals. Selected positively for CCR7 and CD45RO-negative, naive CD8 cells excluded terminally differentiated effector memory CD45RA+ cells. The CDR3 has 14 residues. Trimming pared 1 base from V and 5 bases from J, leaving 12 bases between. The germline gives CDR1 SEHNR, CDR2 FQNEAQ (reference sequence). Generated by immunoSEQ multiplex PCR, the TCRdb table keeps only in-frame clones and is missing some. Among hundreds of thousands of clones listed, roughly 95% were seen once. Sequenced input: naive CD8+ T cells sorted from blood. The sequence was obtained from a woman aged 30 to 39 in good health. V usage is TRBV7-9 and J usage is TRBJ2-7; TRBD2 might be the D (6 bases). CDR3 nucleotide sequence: TGTGCCAGCAGCTTAGACGGGGAGGTCCACGAGCAGTACTTC. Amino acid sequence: CASSLDGEVHEQYF.